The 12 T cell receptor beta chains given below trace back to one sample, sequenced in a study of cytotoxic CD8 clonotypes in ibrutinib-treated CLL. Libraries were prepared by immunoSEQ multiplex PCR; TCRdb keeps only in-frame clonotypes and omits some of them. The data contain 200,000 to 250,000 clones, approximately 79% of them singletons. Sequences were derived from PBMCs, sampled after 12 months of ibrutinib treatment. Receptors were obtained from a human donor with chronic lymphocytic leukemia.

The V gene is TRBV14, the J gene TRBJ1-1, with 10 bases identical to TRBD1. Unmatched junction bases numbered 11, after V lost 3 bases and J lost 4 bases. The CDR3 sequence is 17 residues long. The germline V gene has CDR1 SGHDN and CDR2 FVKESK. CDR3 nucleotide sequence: TGTGCCAGCAGCCAGGGCCGGGACAGGGGCAAAATCACTGAAGCTTTCTTT. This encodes CASSQGRDRGKITEAFF.

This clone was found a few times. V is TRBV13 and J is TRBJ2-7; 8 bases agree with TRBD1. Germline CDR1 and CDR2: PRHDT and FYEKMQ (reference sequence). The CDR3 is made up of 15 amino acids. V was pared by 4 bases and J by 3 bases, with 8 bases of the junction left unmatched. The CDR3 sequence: CASSSPGQGFYEQYF. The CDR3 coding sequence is TGTGCCAGCAGCTCCCCCGGACAGGGATTCTACGAGCAGTACTTC.

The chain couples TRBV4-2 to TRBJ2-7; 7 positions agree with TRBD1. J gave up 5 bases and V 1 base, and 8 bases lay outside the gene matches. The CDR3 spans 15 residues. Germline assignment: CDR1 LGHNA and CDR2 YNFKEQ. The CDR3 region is CASSQVGGARNEQYF. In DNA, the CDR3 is TGTGCCAGCAGCCAAGTAGGGGGCGCGAGGAACGAGCAGTACTTC.

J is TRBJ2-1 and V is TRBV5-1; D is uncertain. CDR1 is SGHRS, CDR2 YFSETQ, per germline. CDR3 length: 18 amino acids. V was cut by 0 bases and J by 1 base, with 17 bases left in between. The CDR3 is CASSLGLPPGISYNEQFF. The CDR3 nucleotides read TGCGCCAGCAGCTTGGGGCTCCCCCCTGGGATTTCCTACAATGAGCAGTTCTTC.

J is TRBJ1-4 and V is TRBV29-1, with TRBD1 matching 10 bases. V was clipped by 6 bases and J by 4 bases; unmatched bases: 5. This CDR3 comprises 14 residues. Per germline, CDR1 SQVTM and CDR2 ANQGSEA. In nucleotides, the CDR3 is TGCAGCGTGAGGAGGACAGGGGGTAATGAAAAACTGTTTTTT. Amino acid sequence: CSVRRTGGNEKLFF.

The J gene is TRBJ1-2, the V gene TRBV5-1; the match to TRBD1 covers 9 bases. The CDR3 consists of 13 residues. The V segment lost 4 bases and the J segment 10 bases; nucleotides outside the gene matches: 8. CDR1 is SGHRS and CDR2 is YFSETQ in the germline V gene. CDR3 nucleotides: TGCGCCAGCAGCGAGGGACAGGGCGTGGACTACACCTTC. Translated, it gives CASSEGQGVDYTF.

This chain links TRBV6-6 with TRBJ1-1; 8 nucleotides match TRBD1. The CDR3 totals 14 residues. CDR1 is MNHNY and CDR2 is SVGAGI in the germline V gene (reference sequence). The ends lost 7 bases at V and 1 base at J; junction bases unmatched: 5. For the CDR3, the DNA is TGTGCCAGCAATACGGACAGGGAGAACACTGAAGCTTTCTTT. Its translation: CASNTDRENTEAFF.

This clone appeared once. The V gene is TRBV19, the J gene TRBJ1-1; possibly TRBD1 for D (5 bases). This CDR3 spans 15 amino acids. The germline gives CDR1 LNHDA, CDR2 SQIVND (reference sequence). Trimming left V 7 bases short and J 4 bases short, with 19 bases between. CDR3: CASIRQGTLGTEAFF. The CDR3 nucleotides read TGTGCCAGTATAAGGCAGGGTACACTTGGCACTGAAGCTTTCTTT. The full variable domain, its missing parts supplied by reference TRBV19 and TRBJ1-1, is DGGITQSPKYLFRKEGQNVTLSCEQNLNHDAMYWYRQDPGQGLRLIYYSQIVNDFQKGDIAEGYSVSREKKESFPLTVTSAQKNPTAFYLCASIRQGTLGTEAFFGQGTRLTVV.

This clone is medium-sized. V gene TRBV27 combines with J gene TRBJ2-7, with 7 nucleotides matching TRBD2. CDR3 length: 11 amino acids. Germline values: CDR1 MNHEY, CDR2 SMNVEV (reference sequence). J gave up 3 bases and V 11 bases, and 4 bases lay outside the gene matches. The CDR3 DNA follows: TGTGCCCCGAGGGAGGGCTACGAGCAGTACTTC. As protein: CAPREGYEQYF.

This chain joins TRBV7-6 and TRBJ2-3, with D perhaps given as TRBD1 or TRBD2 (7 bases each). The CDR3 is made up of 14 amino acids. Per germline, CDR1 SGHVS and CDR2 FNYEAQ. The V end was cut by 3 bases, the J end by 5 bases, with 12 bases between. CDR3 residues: CASSLQGGIDTQYF. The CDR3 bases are TGTGCCAGCAGCTTGCAGGGGGGGATAGATACGCAGTATTTT. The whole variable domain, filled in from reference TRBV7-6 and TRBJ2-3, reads GAGVSQSPRYKVTKRGQDVALRCDPISGHVSLYWYRQALGQGPEFLTYFNYEAQQDKSGLPNDRFSAERPEGSISTLTIQRTEQRDSAMYRCASSLQGGIDTQYFGPGTRLTVL.

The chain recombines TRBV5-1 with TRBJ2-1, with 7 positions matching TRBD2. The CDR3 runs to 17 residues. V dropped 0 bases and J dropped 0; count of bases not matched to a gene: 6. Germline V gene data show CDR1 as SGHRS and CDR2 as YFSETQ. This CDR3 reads CASSLAPRGGSYNEQFF. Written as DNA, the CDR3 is TGCGCCAGCAGCTTGGCCCCACGCGGGGGCTCCTACAATGAGCAGTTCTTC.

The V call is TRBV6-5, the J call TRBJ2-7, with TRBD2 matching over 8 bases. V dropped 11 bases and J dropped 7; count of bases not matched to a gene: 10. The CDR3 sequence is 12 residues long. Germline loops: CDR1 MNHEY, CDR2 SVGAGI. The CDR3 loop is CAGSLAGIEQYF. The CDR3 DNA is TGTGCCGGGTCGTTAGCGGGGATTGAGCAGTACTTC.